The 22 T cell receptor beta chains listed next were all sequenced from one sample in a study of cytomegalovirus exposure and HLA in healthy donors (dated 2017 in TCRdb). Libraries were constructed by the immunoSEQ multiplex PCR assay. The multiplex PCR relied on a mix of 60 forward primers for TCR Vbeta segments and 13 reverse primers for TCR Jbeta segments. TCRdb obtained this table from immuneACCESS and retained in-frame rearrangements with V and J assigned. These tables miss some clones; where compared with another copy, unresolved V genes account for less than half of the shortfall, and the remainder is unexplained. This sample is represented by roughly 100,000 clones; roughly 77% of them were singletons. Of the sample, 10% is held by the ten largest clones. The specimen sequenced was PBMCs. The receptor set was obtained from a woman aged 18 to 35 in good health and CMV-seropositive.

This clone came up once. V gene TRBV5-6 combines with J gene TRBJ2-5, with 9 bases identical to TRBD1. Germline V lookup: CDR1 SGHDT, CDR2 YYEEEE. J was trimmed by 4 bases and V by 4 bases; bases with no gene match: 8. The CDR3 is made up of 15 amino acids. The CDR3 nucleotides are TGTGCCAGCAGCCTGGGGACAGGGCTCGGAGAGACCCAGTACTTC. Protein product: CASSLGTGLGETQYF.

The chain couples TRBV27 to TRBJ2-3; a possible D gene is TRBD1 (5 bases). The CDR3 covers 13 residues. V was clipped by 0 bases and J by 5 bases, with 6 bases between them. Germline values: CDR1 MNHEY, CDR2 SMNVEV (reference sequence). The CDR3 loop is CASSLSTVDTQYF. CDR3 nucleotide sequence: TGTGCCAGCAGTTTATCGACAGTAGATACGCAGTATTTT.

The rearrangement joins TRBV27 to TRBJ1-5; a possible D gene is TRBD1 (6 bases). CDR3 length equals 14 residues. The V end was cut by 2 bases, the J end by 6 bases, with 11 bases between. The V gene's germline CDR1 is MNHEY and CDR2 SMNVEV (reference sequence). The CDR3 region is CASSLRSGVQPQHF. The CDR3 coding sequence is TGTGCCAGCAGTTTAAGGTCAGGGGTTCAGCCCCAGCATTTT.

Note on this clone: At the DNA level, this CDR3 is encoded by other sequences in the same sample as well. This rearrangement joins TRBV4-1 to TRBJ2-7; D is perhaps TRBD1 (6 bases). V lost 0 bases and J lost 3, with 9 bases in between. Germline values: CDR1 MGHRA, CDR2 YSYEKL. The CDR3 is made up of 14 amino acids. The CDR3 is CASSQDRGSYEQYF. DNA of the CDR3: TGCGCCAGCAGCCAAGATAGGGGGAGCTACGAGCAGTACTTC.

J is TRBJ1-2 and V is TRBV19, with D uncertain. Trimming removed 1 base from V and 8 bases from J, with 11 bases in between. This CDR3 spans 13 amino acids. CDR1 is LNHDA and CDR2 is SQIVND in the germline V gene (reference sequence). The DNA of the CDR3 is TGTGCCAGTAGTATAGTCCCGGGTAAGGGCTACACCTTC. It specifies CASSIVPGKGYTF.

In this sample, this clone turned up a few times. This chain uses TRBV6-5 with TRBJ2-3; a possible D gene is TRBD2 (6 bases). Germline CDR1 is MNHEY and CDR2 is SVGAGI. V lost 4 bases to trimming and J lost 8 bases, with 10 bases between them. The CDR3 spans 12 residues. For the CDR3, the DNA is TGTGCCAGCAGTTCGACTAGTTCTACGCAGTATTTT. Encoded protein: CASSSTSSTQYF.

The sample holds one count of this clone. The rearrangement joins TRBV19 to TRBJ2-7; a possible D gene is TRBD2 (5 bases). Trimming left V 1 base short and J 5 bases short, with 18 bases between. There are 16 residues in the CDR3. Germline V CDR1 and CDR2: LNHDA, SQIVND (reference sequence). CDR3 residues: CASSIATSDGEDEQYF. DNA for the CDR3: TGTGCCAGTAGTATAGCCACCTCGGACGGGGAAGACGAGCAGTACTTC.

This clone is a singleton in its sample. The chain joins TRBV7-8 to TRBJ1-6, with unresolved D. Trimming took 5 bases from V and 0 from J, leaving 17 bases between them. Germline lookup yields CDR1 SGHVS and CDR2 FQNEAQ. The CDR3 has 18 residues. CDR3 in DNA: TGTGCCAGCAGCCCTACCCATGACGGGAGCTCCTATAATTCACCCCTCCACTTT. Translating gives CASSPTHDGSSYNSPLHF.

For the CDR3, the DNA is TGCGCCAGCAGCCAAGTTCCGGGAGGCAGCAACAAAAATGAGCAGTTCTTC. This translates into CASSQVPGGSNKNEQFF. V gene TRBV4-3 combines with J gene TRBJ2-1; TRBD2 matches at 7 bases. Trimming at V came to 1 base and at J to 7 bases, leaving 13 bases not matched to a gene. This CDR3 spans 17 amino acids. CDR1 and CDR2 from the germline V gene are LGHNA and YSLEER.

The rearrangement uses TRBV5-1 and TRBJ1-5, with 7 bases aligning to TRBD1. The CDR3 is 15 amino acids. V was pared by 2 bases and J by 6 bases, with 8 bases of the junction left unmatched. Per germline, CDR1 SGHRS and CDR2 YFSETQ. CDR3 bases: TGCGCCAGCAGCTTACAGGGGATAGGGGGTCAGCCCCAGCATTTT. Protein product: CASSLQGIGGQPQHF.

In the case of this clone: At one boundary the junction diverges from the germline segment, which might be a read error. The chain employs TRBV5-1 and TRBJ2-5; D perhaps matches TRBD2 (5 bases). This CDR3 contains 13 residues. Germline V gene sequence: CDR1 SGHRS, CDR2 YFSETQ. The CDR3 spells CASSLAGVETQHF. For the CDR3, the DNA is TGCGCCAGCAGCTTGGCCGGGGTAGAGACCCAGCACTTC.

J is TRBJ2-7 and V is TRBV7-3; perhaps TRBD2 as D (5 bases). CDR1 and CDR2 (germline): SGHTA, FQGTGA. This CDR3 has 12 amino acids. V was pared by 5 bases and J by 7 bases, with 12 bases between. This CDR3 reads CASSISSGEQYF. CDR3 nucleotides: TGTGCCAGCAGCATCAGCTCGGGGGAGCAGTACTTC.

The V and J genes are TRBV5-1 and TRBJ2-3; D gene unclear. Germline V gives CDR1 SGHRS, CDR2 YFSETQ. Trimming removed 0 bases at V and 4 bases at J, with 12 bases between. The CDR3 spans 15 residues. The CDR3 sequence is CASSLVAAVADTQYF. Here the CDR3 DNA reads TGCGCCAGCAGCTTGGTTGCGGCGGTCGCAGATACGCAGTATTTT.

The chain links TRBV10-1 to TRBJ2-3; 7 nucleotides align to TRBD1. From germline, CDR1 is WNHNN and CDR2 SYGVQD (reference sequence). Unmatched junction bases numbered 14, after V lost 3 bases and J lost 2 bases. The CDR3 spans 18 residues. The CDR3: CASSDPPGQPYSTDTQYF. CDR3 nucleotides: TGCGCCAGCAGTGACCCTCCGGGACAGCCATATTCCACAGATACGCAGTATTTT.

This clone appeared a few times. The chain employs TRBV5-6 and TRBJ1-6; D gene unclear. Germline loops: CDR1 SGHDT, CDR2 YYEEEE. The CDR3 totals 15 residues. Trimming cost V 2 bases and J 2 bases, with 8 bases left between them. The CDR3 region has the DNA TGTGCCAGCAGCTTAGACAAGACCTATAATTCACCCCTCCACTTT. Its protein product is CASSLDKTYNSPLHF.

The chain links TRBV5-4 to TRBJ2-5, with D perhaps TRBD2 (5 bases). V gave up 3 bases and J gave up 3 bases, with 18 bases separating them. The CDR3 is 16 residues long. Per germline, CDR1 SGHNT and CDR2 YYREEE (reference sequence). The chain's CDR3 is CASSSSTESSEETQYF. The CDR3 DNA follows: TGTGCCAGCAGCTCCTCAACCGAGAGTAGCGAAGAGACCCAGTACTTC.

In its sample, this clone was seen a few times. This chain connects TRBV13 to TRBJ2-5; D is ambiguous. Germline-derived CDR1 and CDR2 are PRHDT and FYEKMQ (reference sequence). The CDR3 spans 16 residues. V lost 5 bases and J lost 1, with 17 bases in between. CDR3: CASSPPALELQETQYF. In DNA, the CDR3 is TGTGCCAGCAGCCCCCCAGCGCTAGAACTCCAAGAGACCCAGTACTTC.

This clone has only one observation. The rearrangement uses TRBV21-1 and TRBJ1-5. TRBV21-1 is tagged as a pseudogene. CDR3 size: 13 residues. In DNA, the CDR3 is TGTGCCAGCAGCAAAGGGGGGGGGCGGCCCCAGCATTTT. This encodes CASSKGGGRPQHF.

This chain uses TRBV2 with TRBJ1-1; D might be TRBD1 (5 bases). Germline V gene sequence: CDR1 SNHLY, CDR2 FYNNEI. This CDR3 is built from 13 residues. V lost 6 bases to trimming and J lost 7 bases, with 15 bases between them. The CDR3 bases are TGTGCCAGCAGACCCGAGGGGAGGGGTGAAGCTTTCTTT. It codes for CASRPEGRGEAFF.

The chain employs TRBV19 and TRBJ2-3, with TRBD2 matching 7 bases. The CDR3 has 14 amino acids. Germline V gene data show CDR1 as LNHDA and CDR2 as SQIVND (reference sequence). J was trimmed by 5 bases and V by 1 base; bases with no gene match: 3. CDR3 loop: CASSIGGSGDTQYF. CDR3 DNA: TGTGCCAGTAGTATAGGCGGGAGTGGAGATACGCAGTATTTT.

The chain combines TRBV5-1 with TRBJ2-2; TRBD2 aligns across 9 bases. Germline CDR1 SGHRS, CDR2 YFSETQ. The CDR3 sequence is 16 residues long. V was clipped by 4 bases and J by 5 bases; unmatched bases: 9. The CDR3 here is CASSQRREGQTGELFF. CDR3 nucleotide sequence: TGCGCCAGCAGCCAGAGGCGGGAGGGCCAAACCGGGGAGCTGTTTTTT.

The rearrangement joins TRBV7-2 to TRBJ2-3, with D possibly matching TRBD2 (6 bases). CDR3 size: 14 residues. Trimming took 1 base from V and 1 from J, leaving 6 bases between them. The germline CDR1 and CDR2 sequences are SGHTA and FQGNSA. The chain's CDR3 is CASSLGRGTDTQYF. In DNA, the CDR3 is TGTGCCAGCAGCTTAGGGAGGGGCACAGATACGCAGTATTTT. The variable domain in full, completed from reference TRBV7-2 and TRBJ2-3, reads GAGVSQSPSNKVTEKGKDVELRCDPISGHTALYWYRQSLGQGLEFLIYFQGNSAPDKSGLPSDRFSAERTGGSVSTLTIQRTQQEDSAVYLCASSLGRGTDTQYFGPGTRLTVL.